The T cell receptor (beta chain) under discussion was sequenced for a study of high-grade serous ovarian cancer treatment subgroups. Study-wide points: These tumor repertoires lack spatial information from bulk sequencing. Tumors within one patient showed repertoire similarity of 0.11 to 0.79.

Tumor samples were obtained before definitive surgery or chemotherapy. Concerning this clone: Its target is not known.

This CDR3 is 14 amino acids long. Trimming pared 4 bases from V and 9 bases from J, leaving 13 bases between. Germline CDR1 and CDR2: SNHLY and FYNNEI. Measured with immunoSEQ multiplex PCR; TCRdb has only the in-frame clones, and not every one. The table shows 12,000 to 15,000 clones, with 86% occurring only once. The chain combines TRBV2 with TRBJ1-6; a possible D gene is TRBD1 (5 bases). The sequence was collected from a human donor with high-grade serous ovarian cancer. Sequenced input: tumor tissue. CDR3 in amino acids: CASSVTRGGSPLHF. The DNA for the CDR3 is TGTGCCAGCAGTGTGACTCGGGGGGGTTCACCCCTCCACTTT.